The text below deals with one T cell receptor (beta chain). No antigen is known for it. The data stem from a study of regulatory T cells in long-lasting Graves disease. The study, taken as a whole, reports: Patients with persistent disease showed a bias toward TRBV28, TRBJ1-2 and TRBJ2-5. Patients whose Graves' disease persisted exhibited lower TCR diversity than those newly diagnosed.

Time point specified: persistent/refractory GD, antithyroid drugs over 5 years with positive TRAb. Extracted RNA from PBMCs served as the source of the TCR library. Investigators prepared the TCR beta libraries by applying iRepertoire HTBI primers and Arm-PCR of CDR3 regions. From the multiplex PCR reads, TCRdb called clonotypes with MiXCR, one entry per CDR3 protein. The sample includes hundreds of thousands of distinct CDR3 sequences, 25% to 30% of them seen just once. V lost 5 bases and J 0 bases, leaving 19 bases between the germline ends. This CDR3 is 16 amino acids long. Germline V gene lookup returns CDR1 GTSNPN and CDR2 SVGIG (reference sequence).

The chain couples TRBV30 to TRBJ1-1; D is perhaps TRBD1 (6 bases). The sequence was collected from a female donor with Graves disease. The starting material was peripheral blood mononuclear cells (PBMCs), obtained when the disease was refractory, from a patient treated with antithyroid drugs. DNA for the CDR3: TGTGCCTGGTGGTTATCGGAGGGGGGATTGAACACTGAAGCTTTCTTT. Amino acid sequence: CAWWLSEGGLNTEAFF. Supplemented by reference TRBV30 and TRBJ1-1, the full variable domain reads SQTIHQWPATLVQPVGSPLSLECTVEGTSNPNLYWYRQAAGRGLQLLFYSVGIGQISSEVPQNLSASRPQDRQFILSSKKLLLSDSGFYLCAWWLSEGGLNTEAFFGQGTRLTVV.